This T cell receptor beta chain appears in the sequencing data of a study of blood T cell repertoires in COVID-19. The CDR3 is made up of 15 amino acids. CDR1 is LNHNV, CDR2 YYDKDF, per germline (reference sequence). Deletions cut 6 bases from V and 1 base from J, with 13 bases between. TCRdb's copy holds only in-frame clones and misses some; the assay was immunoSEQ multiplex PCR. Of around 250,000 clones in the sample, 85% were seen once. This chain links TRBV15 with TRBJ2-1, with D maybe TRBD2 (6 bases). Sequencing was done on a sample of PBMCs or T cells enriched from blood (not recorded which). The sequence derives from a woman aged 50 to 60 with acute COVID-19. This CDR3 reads CATSQVAGSYNEQFF. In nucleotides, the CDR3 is TGTGCCACCAGTCAGGTCGCGGGGTCCTACAATGAGCAGTTCTTC.